The 23 T cell receptor beta chains below were found in one sample sequenced in a study of metastatic and nonmetastatic thyroid tumors. TCRdb re-called the PCR reads with MiXCR. The sample shows 25,000 to 35,000 clones, about 16% of them seen only once. Treatment of any kind had been given to no patient before thyroid surgery. The sample consisted of blood. These receptors all come from a female donor with papillary thyroid cancer or a benign thyroid nodule (not recorded which). Some clones in this sample may be carry-over from other donors' samples.

This clone was detected many times. This chain links TRBV7-8 with TRBJ1-1; a weak D match, TRBD1 (6 bases). Trimming left V 5 bases short and J 1 base short, with 11 bases between. CDR3 length: 14 amino acids. Looked up from germline, CDR1 is SGHVS and CDR2 is FQNEAQ. The DNA for the CDR3 is TGTGCCAGCAGCGCACAGGGAACGAACACTGAAGCTTTCTTT. It encodes CASSAQGTNTEAFF. Together with reference TRBV7-8 and TRBJ1-1, the CDR3 gives the full variable domain: GAGVSQSPRYKVAKRGQDVALRCDPISGHVSLFWYQQALGQGPEFLTYFQNEAQLDKSGLPSDRFFAERPEGSVSTLKIQRTQQEDSAVYLCASSAQGTNTEAFFGQGTRLTVV.

This clone has ten or more counts. V gene TRBV20-1 combines with J gene TRBJ1-5; no firm D call. The CDR3 loop spans 12 amino acids. The V end lost 3 bases, the J end lost 1 base, and 4 bases lay between the germline ends. Germline V CDR1 and CDR2: DFQATT, SNEGSKA (reference sequence). CDR3 amino acids: CSASSSNQPQHF. Written as DNA, the CDR3 is TGCAGTGCTAGTTCGAGCAATCAGCCCCAGCATTTT.

This clone has a count of ten or more. The chain combines TRBV6-1 with TRBJ1-5, with D tentatively TRBD1 (6 bases). Germline V CDR1 and CDR2: MNHNS, SASEGT. The ends were cut back, 4 bases at V and 1 base at J, with 17 bases in the middle. CDR3 size: 17 residues. DNA of the CDR3: TGTGCCAGCAGTGTTCGTGGCAGGGGTGGGAGCAATCAGCCCCAGCATTTT. Translating gives CASSVRGRGGSNQPQHF.

Ten or more counts support this clone. The rearrangement joins TRBV5-5 to TRBJ1-6, with D possibly being TRBD1 (6 bases). Germline CDR1 reads SGHKS; CDR2 reads YYEKEE (reference sequence). The germline V and J ends were trimmed by 1 base and 6 bases, with 11 bases remaining between them. This CDR3 has 15 amino acids. CDR3 in DNA: TGTGCCAGCAGCTTGATGGGGGCCAGTAATTCACCCCTCCACTTT. This codes for CASSLMGASNSPLHF.

This clone has at least ten counts. The chain joins TRBV19 to TRBJ1-1, with 9 bases aligning to TRBD1. Germline lookup yields CDR1 LNHDA and CDR2 SQIVND (reference sequence). Germline trimming cut 4 bases from V and 10 bases from J; bases unmatched to any gene: 10. This CDR3 has 14 residues. The CDR3 DNA reads as TGTGCCAGTAGTAGAAAAACAGGGGGCGACACAGCTTTCTTT. It encodes CASSRKTGGDTAFF.

The CDR3 region is CASSAWTSGELFF. CDR3 DNA sequence: TGTGCCAGCAGCGCTTGGACTAGCGGGGAGCTGTTTTTT. The V call is TRBV7-2, the J call TRBJ2-2, with 7 bases lining up with TRBD2. This CDR3 spans 13 amino acids. Germline values: CDR1 SGHTA, CDR2 FQGNSA. V lost 5 bases, J lost 7 bases, and 4 bases stayed unmatched.

The sample holds a few counts of this clone. The sample has other DNA sequences that encode this CDR3 too. The J gene is TRBJ2-5, the V gene TRBV12-5, with D unclear. CDR3 length: 13 residues. The V gene's germline CDR1 is LGHNT and CDR2 FRNRAP. Trimming pared 6 bases from V and 7 bases from J, leaving 15 bases between. For the CDR3, the DNA is TGTGCTAGTGGGAAGGGTACTAATGGGACCCAGTACTTC. It is translated as CASGKGTNGTQYF.

For this clone: This may come from a read error, since a much larger clone is one base off. The identical CDR3 is also encoded by other nucleotide sequences in the sample. The chain recombines TRBV5-8 with TRBJ2-5, with TRBD2 matching 9 bases. The germline V gene encodes CDR1 SGHTS and CDR2 YDEGEE. The length of the CDR3 is 14 residues. The CDR3 bases are TGTGCCAGCAGCCCGACTAGCGGAAGAGAGACACAGTACTTC. It yields the protein CASSPTSGRETQYF.

This clone was picked up many times. The CDR3 is CSANRGQNTGELFF. The CDR3, as DNA: TGCAGCGCCAACAGGGGGCAAAACACCGGGGAGCTGTTTTTT. The chain carries TRBV29-1 and TRBJ2-2; 9 nucleotides line up with TRBD1. The ends lost 7 bases at V and 2 bases at J; junction bases unmatched: 5. The CDR3 covers 14 residues. CDR1 is SQVTM, CDR2 ANQGSEA, per germline.

This clone was detected only a few times. J is TRBJ2-3 and V is TRBV19; either TRBD1 or TRBD2 may fit D (6 bases each). Trimming shortened V by 6 bases and J by 7 bases, and 14 bases separated the two germline ends. The CDR3 has 13 amino acids. CDR1 LNHDA and CDR2 SQIVND come from the germline V gene (reference sequence). The CDR3 DNA sequence: TGTGCCAGTAGCCAGTGGGGGGCATATACGCAGTATTTT. Its translation is CASSQWGAYTQYF.

The rearrangement joins TRBV6-2 or TRBV6-3 to TRBJ2-7; the D call may be TRBD1 or TRBD2 (5 bases each). V dropped 10 bases and J dropped 11 bases, with 33 bases sitting between them. The germline CDR1 and CDR2 sequences are MNHEY and SVGEGT. This CDR3 spans 16 amino acids. CDR3 sequence (DNA): TGTGCCACCCGTTTTTCTGCGTGGGGGTCGGACAAAGAGAAGTACTTC. The encoded protein is CATRFSAWGSDKEKYF.

Sample share makes this clone medium-sized. The chain carries TRBV6-2 or TRBV6-3 and TRBJ2-5, with D maybe TRBD1 (5 bases). CDR1 and CDR2 from the germline V gene are MNHEY and SVGEGT. Trimming removed 4 bases at V and 2 bases at J, with 8 bases between. There are 13 residues in the CDR3. The CDR3 protein is CASSSAGQETQYF. CDR3 nucleotide sequence: TGTGCCAGCAGTTCAGCAGGGCAAGAGACCCAGTACTTC.

This chain uses TRBV20-1 with TRBJ1-4; possibly TRBD1 for D (6 bases). Germline V gene data show CDR1 as DFQATT and CDR2 as SNEGSKA (reference sequence). Trimming pared 6 bases from V and 4 bases from J, leaving 12 bases between. The CDR3 totals 13 residues. CDR3 residues: CSAWTANNEKLFF. The CDR3, as DNA: TGCAGTGCCTGGACAGCAAATAATGAAAAACTGTTTTTT.

This chain links TRBV20-1 with TRBJ2-1, with 7 nucleotides matching TRBD2. The germline CDR1 and CDR2 sequences are DFQATT and SNEGSKA (reference sequence). Losses at the gene ends were 6 bases for V and 5 bases for J; bases not matched to a gene: 13. There are 15 residues in the CDR3. In nucleotides, the CDR3 is TGCAGTGCCGGGAGAAGTGGCCTAGCGGACAATGAGCAGTTCTTC. Encoded protein: CSAGRSGLADNEQFF.

This clone was seen ten or more times. The J gene is TRBJ2-7, the V gene TRBV4-1; 9 bases line up with TRBD1. The CDR3 runs to 14 residues. Germline CDR1 MGHRA, CDR2 YSYEKL. With 0 bases clipped from V and 3 bases from J, the junction kept 0 bases outside the gene matches. The CDR3 region has the DNA TGCGCCAGCAGCCAAGAGGGACAGGGCTACGAGCAGTACTTC. It specifies CASSQEGQGYEQYF.

Many counts were recorded for this clone. The chain combines TRBV5-1 with TRBJ2-3; 7 bases are shared with TRBD2. With V trimmed by 4 bases and J by 2 bases, 7 bases remained unmatched. Germline V gene data show CDR1 as SGHRS and CDR2 as YFSETQ. The CDR3 contains 15 residues. CDR3 in amino acids: CASSRASGSTDTQYF. The DNA of the CDR3 is TGCGCCAGCAGCCGGGCTAGCGGATCCACAGATACGCAGTATTTT.

This clone showed up many times. The chain combines TRBV18 with TRBJ2-3; D is unclear. In germline, CDR1 is KGHSH, CDR2 LQKENI. This CDR3 is built from 15 residues. Trimming took off 3 bases at V and 1 base at J, with 11 bases between the two ends. DNA of the CDR3: TGTGCCAGCTCACCGTGGGGATTGCGCACAGATACGCAGTATTTT. The encoded protein is CASSPWGLRTDTQYF. The variable domain in full, completed from reference TRBV18 and TRBJ2-3, reads NAGVMQNPRHLVRRRGQEARLRCSPMKGHSHVYWYRQLPEEGLKFMVYLQKENIIDESGMPKERFSAEFPKEGPSILRIQQVVRGDSAAYFCASSPWGLRTDTQYFGPGTRLTVL.

This clone came up many times. A much larger clone is a single base away; this may be a read error. The chain is built from TRBV28 and TRBJ2-1, with D perhaps matching TRBD1 (6 bases). This CDR3 is built from 14 residues. Germline values: CDR1 MDHEN, CDR2 SYDVKM. V lost 4 bases to trimming and J lost 5 bases, with 12 bases between them. CDR3 sequence (DNA): TGTGCCAGCAGTTCCGGGACATTCCACAATGAGCAGTTCTTC. This encodes CASSSGTFHNEQFF. Full variable domain (missing parts from reference TRBV28 and TRBJ2-1): DVKVTQSSRYLVKRTGEKVFLECVQDMDHENMFWYRQDPGLGLRLIYFSYDVKMKEKGDIPEGYSVSREKKERFSLILESASTNQTSMYLCASSSGTFHNEQFFGPGTRLTVL.

This clone showed up just once. Its ends do not fully match the called genes, so a read error is possible. The V gene is TRBV5-1, the J gene TRBJ2-7; possibly TRBD2 for D (6 bases). Germline values: CDR1 SGHRS, CDR2 YFSETQ. The CDR3 sequence is 15 residues long. CDR3 DNA: TGCGCCAGCAACTTGGGGCGGGAAAGCTCCTACGAGCATTACTTC. It specifies CASNLGRESSYEHYF.

This rearrangement joins TRBV12-3 or TRBV12-4 to TRBJ1-2, with TRBD1 identical over 9 bases. The CDR3 has 13 amino acids. The CDR3 here is CVCSFVRRDRVTF. Here the CDR3 DNA reads TGTGTCTGCAGTTTCGTACGCAGGGACAGGGTCACCTTC.

This clone was detected many times. This chain links TRBV19 with TRBJ2-7; 11 positions match TRBD1. This CDR3 is 15 amino acids long. Germline V gene data show CDR1 as LNHDA and CDR2 as SQIVND (reference sequence). Germline trimming cut 5 bases from V and 4 bases from J; bases unmatched to any gene: 7. CDR3 sequence (DNA): TGTGCCAGTAGTCCCCGGACAGGGGGCTCTTACGAGCAGTACTTC. This translates into CASSPRTGGSYEQYF.

This clone was recorded at least ten times. V usage is TRBV9 and J usage is TRBJ2-3; no clear D. This CDR3 comprises 15 residues. The germline CDR1 and CDR2 sequences are SGDLS and YYNGEE. The V and J ends lost 0 bases and 0 bases respectively, with 8 bases between them. The CDR3 coding sequence is TGTGCCAGCAGCGTAGGAGGCATTAGCACAGATACGCAGTATTTT. As protein: CASSVGGISTDTQYF. Full variable domain (outside the CDR3, taken from reference TRBV9 and TRBJ2-3): DSGVTQTPKHLITATGQRVTLRCSPRSGDLSVYWYQQSLDQGLQFLIQYYNGEERAKGNILERFSAQQFPDLHSELNLSSLELGDSALYFCASSVGGISTDTQYFGPGTRLTVL.

In the case of this clone: A much larger clone sits a single nucleotide away, making a read error possible. The chain combines TRBV27 with TRBJ2-1; 9 positions match TRBD2. The germline V gene encodes CDR1 MNHEY and CDR2 SMNVEV (reference sequence). The CDR3 consists of 17 residues. The CDR3 sequence is CASSFIPGAGGRNEHFF. The CDR3 DNA sequence: TGTGCCAGCAGTTTTATACCAGGAGCGGGGGGCAGGAATGAGCATTTCTTC.